The TCR beta chain described here comes from a study of cytomegalovirus exposure and HLA in healthy donors. The PCR ran on 60 Vbeta and 13 Jbeta primers. Libraries were prepared by immunoSEQ multiplex PCR; TCRdb keeps only in-frame clonotypes and omits some of them. This sample has 110,000 to 150,000 clones; 73% occur once, and the top ten carry 1.3%. Trimming removed 7 bases from V and 4 bases from J, with 10 bases in between. CDR1 is SNHLY and CDR2 is FYNNEI in the germline V gene. The CDR3 consists of 12 residues. The TCR comes from a woman aged 40 to 50 in good health and CMV-seronegative. Sequenced sample: PBMCs. The chain couples TRBV2 to TRBJ2-5, with D possibly TRBD2 on 5 matching bases. For the CDR3, the DNA is TGTGCCAGCACCACTAGTGGAGAGACCCAGTACTTC. Protein sequence: CASTTSGETQYF. Looking up the rest from reference TRBV2 and TRBJ2-5 gives the full variable domain: EPEVTQTPSHQVTQMGQEVILRCVPISNHLYFYWYRQILGQKVEFLVSFYNNEISEKSEIFDDQFSVERPDGSNFTLKIRSTKLEDSAMYFCASTTSGETQYFGPGTRLLVL.